This TCR beta chain was observed in a study of tumor-infiltrating lymphocytes in primary liver carcinoma. As regards this clonotype: This CDR3 fails to terminate in the conserved phenylalanine or tryptophan, so it likely reflects a read error.

From roughly 21-30 mg of unsorted bulk tissue, DNA and RNA were co-extracted together. With a constant-region primer, TCR beta cDNA was made from about 0.5 ug of total RNA. ARM-PCR was slightly modified, and three nested multiplex PCR rounds with it gave rise to the TCR beta libraries. TCRdb processed the multiplex PCR reads anew with MiXCR; each CDR3 protein has one entry. This table has around 50,000 distinct CDR3 sequences, about three quarters appearing once. Sequenced material: liver tumor tissue from sampling region 3. Subset here: tumor region T3, left-lateral pole. The clonotype originates from a man aged 35-49 years with primary liver carcinoma and hepatitis B virus infection.

The CDR3 reads CASRRGSTWVLFI. The DNA for the CDR3 is TGTGCCTCCCGACGGGGCTCTACCTGGGTGCTGTTTATT. The rearrangement links TRBV10-3 to TRBJ2-2; D is tentatively TRBD1 or TRBD2 (5 bases each). CDR3 length: 13 amino acids. V shed 11 bases and J shed 13 bases, with 23 bases lying between them. Looked up from germline, CDR1 is ENHRY and CDR2 is SYGVKD.